This is a list of T cell receptor beta chains from one sample in a study of blood T cell repertoires in COVID-19. Using immunoSEQ multiplex PCR, the repertoire was profiled, and TCRdb retains in-frame clones only, with some absent. The sample has some 200,000 clones, 80% to 85% seen once. The sequenced sample was peripheral blood. The receptors here all came from a woman under 40 who had recovered from COVID-19. CDR3s include the opening cysteine and the closing phenylalanine or tryptophan. A D gene is named only where the DNA matches it firmly. Expanded clones get a size class; other rows say once, few or many, or leave the size out.

cdr3_nt,cdr3_aa,d_call,j_call,cdr3_length,v_call,clone_size
TGTGCCAGCAGCCCCCCTCGGGGAAGTCTGGGGCAAGAGACCCAGTACTTC,CASSPPRGSLGQETQYF,NA,TRBJ2-5,17,TRBV7-6,NA
TGTGCCAGCAGCATTAGCTGGGAGGCTGATACGCAGTATTTT,CASSISWEADTQYF,NA,TRBJ2-3,14,TRBV9,NA
TGTGCCAGCAGCCCGGGACAGGGGAACACTGAAGCTTTCTTT,CASSPGQGNTEAFF,TRBD1,TRBJ1-1,14,TRBV9,once
TGTGCCAGTAGACGCACCAGGATAGGCAATCAGCCCCAGCATTTT,CASRRTRIGNQPQHF,NA,TRBJ1-5,15,TRBV19,NA
TGTGCCAGCAGCTCGGGACAGGGGGCGGGGGAGACCCAGTACTTC,CASSSGQGAGETQYF,TRBD1,TRBJ2-5,15,TRBV28,NA
TGTGCCAGCAGCGTAGACCAGGGTGAATATTCACCCCTCCACTTT,CASSVDQGEYSPLHF,NA,TRBJ1-6,15,TRBV9,NA
TGTGCCAGCAGTTTACAGGGGCCTAACGCCTTATACCTTAATTCACCCCTCCACTTT,CASSLQGPNALYLNSPLHF,NA,TRBJ1-6,19,TRBV27,NA
TGTGCCAGCAGCTTAGGAGCGCCCAATGAGCAGTTCTTC,CASSLGAPNEQFF,NA,TRBJ2-1,13,TRBV7-3,NA
TGTGCCAGCAGTTACTTAGGGAGGGGCCTAGGACACGAGCAGTACTTC,CASSYLGRGLGHEQYF,TRBD2,TRBJ2-7,16,TRBV6-5,NA
TGTGCCAGCTCAATTCAATTCGGGGAGACCCAGTACTTC,CASSIQFGETQYF,NA,TRBJ2-5,13,TRBV6-5,NA
TGTGCCAGCAGTTCGTCCAGGGGCTACGAGCAGTACTTC,CASSSSRGYEQYF,NA,TRBJ2-7,13,TRBV6-5,few
TGTGCCAGCAGCCCCCGACAGGGGGGGTACGAGCAGTACTTC,CASSPRQGGYEQYF,TRBD1,TRBJ2-7,14,TRBV9,NA
TGTGCCTGGAGTGTATTCCGTCATCAGCCCCAGCATTTT,CAWSVFRHQPQHF,NA,TRBJ1-5,13,TRBV30,NA
TGCAGCGTCATGGGGGGATTGTCCTACGAGCAGTACTTC,CSVMGGLSYEQYF,NA,TRBJ2-7,13,TRBV29-1,NA
TGTGCCATCACGACTAGCGGGAGACGGGATACGCAGTATTTT,CAITTSGRRDTQYF,TRBD2,TRBJ2-3,14,TRBV7-9,NA
TGTGCCAGCAGCGTTGGGACATCTAATTCACCCCTCCACTTT,CASSVGTSNSPLHF,NA,TRBJ1-6,14,TRBV3-1/TRBV3-2,NA
TGTGCCAGCATAGGCAGGGCGAACACTGAAGCTTTCTTT,CASIGRANTEAFF,NA,TRBJ1-1,13,TRBV6-5,NA
TGTGCCAGTAGTATACTCCTAGGGGGAAGAAGCAATCAGCCCCAGCATTTT,CASSILLGGRSNQPQHF,NA,TRBJ1-5,17,TRBV19,once
TGTGCCAGCTCACCTGGGCTGACCTACGAGCAGTACTTC,CASSPGLTYEQYF,NA,TRBJ2-7,13,TRBV18,NA
TGTGCCAGCAGCCCGGCGTTAGCGGGAGCCTACAATGAGCAGTTCTTC,CASSPALAGAYNEQFF,TRBD2,TRBJ2-1,16,TRBV28,NA
TGTGCCAGCAGCCAGGGTGGCAGCAATCAGCCCCAGCATTTT,CASSQGGSNQPQHF,NA,TRBJ1-5,14,TRBV6-5,NA
TGTGCCAGCAGGGGGGGCGGGAGTCCGACCGGGGAGCTGTTTTTT,CASRGGGSPTGELFF,NA,TRBJ2-2,15,TRBV28,once
TGTGCCAGCAGTTCAACGGGGTCCGATTGGACCCAGTACTTC,CASSSTGSDWTQYF,NA,TRBJ2-5,14,TRBV28,NA
TGTGCCAGCAGTGACAGGGACAGGGGGCTGAGTGGCTACACCTTC,CASSDRDRGLSGYTF,TRBD1,TRBJ1-2,15,TRBV2,NA
TGTGCCAGTAGTCTTCGAAGGACAGGGTACCCGACCATGAACACTGAAGCTTTCTTT,CASSLRRTGYPTMNTEAFF,TRBD1,TRBJ1-1,19,TRBV19,NA